One T cell receptor (beta chain) is described in this entry. The antigen this receptor binds is unknown. Per-base qualities were not stored, and no clone one base away is much larger. These data are taken from a study of blood T cell repertoires in COVID-19 (dated by TCRdb to the early 2020s). In the study overall: Samples from collaborators originated in the United States, Italy and Spain and spanned both the acute and convalescent phases of COVID-19. The prospective study material was composed of cDNA or gDNA derived from T cells, B-cell-depleted T cells, or PBMCs. Deeply sampled blood TCRbeta repertoires from subjects exposed to, actively infected with, or recovered from COVID-19 were included in the dataset. The repertoires were released in a freely available public database meant as a resource for research on the immune response to SARS-CoV-2. The samples were drawn from two sources: the first 160 participants of the ongoing ImmuneRACE study, and 1,000 to 1,500 subjects contributed by 6 global collaborators. Nearly every sample came with metadata listing a de-identified subject ID, COVID-19 status, age in years and sex. Where available, HLA class I and class II types were obtained from metadata supplied by the sample provider rather than from assay-based typing.

Whole blood was collected in K2EDTA tubes by collaborating institutions according to the institutions' own protocols. For TCRbeta analysis, collaborators shipped samples in one of three forms: frozen whole blood, isolated PBMCs, or DNA extracted from either of those sample types. TCRbeta CDR3 regions were amplified from genomic DNA using the immunoSEQ Assay, a bias-controlled multiplex PCR. As for the original processing: The number of nucleated cells in each sample was estimated by amplification of reference gene primers within the assay. To quantify the absolute abundance of each unique TCRbeta CDR3 rearrangement, sequence reads were collapsed and filtered. Productive Simpson clonality was computed per sample as the square root of Simpson's diversity index over productive rearrangements. The clones in this table, taken by TCRdb from immuneACCESS, are in-frame only. Not every clone is retained; where verified, under half of the shortfall comes from an unresolved V gene, and the cause of the rest is unknown. The D gene and trimming were derived from the DNA, and the V and J assignments and clone size from that table. This sample gives about 260,000 clones in total; approximately 91% of them show up just once. The ten largest clones capture around 0.7% of the sample.

Here is what the overall study found, with its caveats: How much clinical and demographic metadata was included differed by source and by participant, and the metadata was provided uncurated.

The sequenced sample consisted of peripheral blood. The TCR sequence derives from a human donor in a cohort sampled during active COVID-19.

The CDR3 corresponds to CACQGNGSPLHF. The sequenced DNA: TGTGCCTGTCAGGGTAACGGTTCACCCCTCCACTTT. Recombination connected TRBV30 to TRBJ1-6; TRBD1 is perhaps the D gene, given 5 matching bases. Cut back by 6 bases and 9 bases, the V and J ends lie 12 bases apart. The cysteine opens and the phenylalanine closes a CDR3 of 12 amino acids. Solely the CDR3 DNA is kept, with 36 bases framed from the first base. CDR1 is given as GTSNPN and CDR2 as SVGIG, both from the germline V gene (reference sequence).